A selection of T cell receptor beta chains follows, all from one sample in a study of Ad26.COV2.S vaccination and SARS-CoV-2 variants. TCRdb's copy holds only in-frame clones and misses some; the assay was immunoSEQ multiplex PCR. The table lists more than 350,000 clones, roughly 90% of them singletons, with 12% in the top ten. This material consisted of peripheral blood, taken in a trial of Ad26.COV2.S vaccine versus placebo. These receptors all stem from a person aged 18-60 years who received the Ad26.COV2.S COVID-19 vaccine or a placebo. Both conserved end residues are part of each CDR3. D genes are given only for firm matches. Clone size is shown for a subset of rows, as once, few, many or a class of expanded clone.

j_call d_call v_call clone_size cdr3_nt cdr3_aa
TRBJ1-4 TRBD1 TRBV3-1/TRBV3-2 few TGTGCCAGCACTCGACAGGGAAGGGATGAAAAACTGTTTTTT CASTRQGRDEKLFF
TRBJ2-1 TRBD2 TRBV7-9 - TGTGCCAGCAGCTTCGGACTAGCGGATGGCAATGAGCAGTTCTTC CASSFGLADGNEQFF
TRBJ2-1 TRBD2 TRBV9 once TGTGCCAGCAGTGGTGGACTAGCAAGAGATGAGCAGTTCTTC CASSGGLARDEQFF
TRBJ2-5 TRBD2 TRBV11-2 - TGTGCCAGCAGCTTAGGGGCCCTGGGCGGGAGGAGGGAGACCCAGTACTTC CASSLGALGGRRETQYF
TRBJ2-1 TRBD1 TRBV3-1/TRBV3-2 - TGTGCCAGCAGCCAAGATTGGGGGACAGGGGGCTACAATGAGCAGTTCTTC CASSQDWGTGGYNEQFF
TRBJ2-5 - TRBV2 - TGTGCCAGCAGTGAACTCGCCGAGGAGACCCAGTACTTC CASSELAEETQYF
TRBJ1-5 - TRBV19 - TGTGCCAGTAGACTCCTCAGGGTGGGCAATCAGCCCCAGCATTTT CASRLLRVGNQPQHF
TRBJ1-6 - TRBV18 - TGTGCCAGCTCACCACGGAGAGAAGTCAATTCACCCCTCCACTTT CASSPRREVNSPLHF
TRBJ1-2 TRBD1 TRBV18 - TGTGCCAGCTCACCAAGGACAGGGGAAGGCTACACCTTC CASSPRTGEGYTF
TRBJ1-6 TRBD1 TRBV28 - TGTGCCAGAGACGCTGAGGAGGGGGCCGGATCACCCCTCCACTTT CARDAEEGAGSPLHF